This TCR beta chain is from a study of cytomegalovirus exposure and HLA in healthy donors. Findings and limits, study-wide: Across HLA loci, a later analysis found differing TCR association rates, with DRB1 most and HLA-C fewest.

Comments on this clone: Its antigen is unidentified.

With 60 Vbeta and 13 Jbeta primers, the PCR was carried out. Sequencing used immunoSEQ multiplex PCR; TCRdb keeps in-frame clones, though not all of them. In the table there are over 150,000 clones, around three quarters of which are singletons. V dropped 0 bases and J dropped 3 bases, with 8 bases sitting between them. The germline gives CDR1 SGHRS, CDR2 YFSETQ. The CDR3 covers 14 residues. Material: PBMCs. The TCR sequence derives from a man between 35 and 55 years old in good health and CMV-seronegative. The chain links TRBV5-1 to TRBJ2-3, with a weak D call TRBD2 (5 bases). The CDR3 reads CASSLADLTDTQYF. The CDR3 DNA reads TGCGCCAGCAGCTTGGCGGACTTGACAGATACGCAGTATTTT. Based on the CDR3 plus reference TRBV5-1 and TRBJ2-3, the full variable domain is KAGVTQTPRYLIKTRGQQVTLSCSPISGHRSVSWYQQTPGQGLQFLFEYFSETQRNKGNFPGRFSGRQFSNSRSEMNVSTLELGDSALYLCASSLADLTDTQYFGPGTRLTVL.